The clone carrying this T cell receptor beta chain has a single count. The target antigen is unknown. Donors in the study were healthy people who gave bone marrow. The PCR used 60 Vbeta and 13 Jbeta primers. In the authors' methods: In a later analysis, of 70 million to 85 million unique beta chains, 9 million to 11 million appeared in at least two donors. TCRdb keeps only in-frame clones here, not all; method: immunoSEQ multiplex PCR. V and J calls and clone size are copied from that table; D and trimming were computed from the DNA. Of under 300,000 clones in the sample, about 86% were seen once. This specimen belongs to a study of cytomegalovirus exposure and HLA in healthy donors. J lost 6 bases, V lost 4 bases, and 12 bases had no gene match. The V gene's germline CDR1 is SGHRS and CDR2 YFSETQ. The CDR3 has 15 residues. Study-wide results and caveats: Analyzed later, association rates of TCRs varied across HLA loci, with DRB1 most and HLA-C fewest.

This TCR derives from an older woman in good health and CMV-seropositive. This chain connects TRBV5-1 to TRBJ1-1, with 7 bases lining up with TRBD1. The sequenced sample consisted of PBMCs. The CDR3 loop is CASSLAPTGSSEAFF. In nucleotides, the CDR3 is TGCGCCAGCAGCCTTGCCCCGACAGGGTCTTCTGAAGCTTTCTTT.